This TCR beta chain originates from a study of blood T cell repertoires in COVID-19. About the research overall: Nucleic acid was either cDNA or gDNA, and it came from T cells, B-cell-depleted T cells, or PBMCs.

This clone was seen a single time. CDR1 is LNHDA, CDR2 SQIVND, per germline (reference sequence). Trimming at V came to 7 bases and at J to 2 bases, leaving 12 bases not matched to a gene. The CDR3 has 17 residues. Clones were sequenced by immunoSEQ multiplex PCR, and TCRdb holds only the in-frame ones, with some missing. The repertoire holds some 370,000 clones, with 80% to 90% as singletons. The origin of this receptor is a man between 40 and 49 years old with acute or convalescent COVID-19. Material: peripheral blood. The chain combines TRBV19 with TRBJ2-2; 8 nucleotides match TRBD1. Here the CDR3 DNA reads TGTGCCAGTAAAGATAGAAAGGGACAGGCCAACACCGGGGAGCTGTTTTTT. Translating gives CASKDRKGQANTGELFF.